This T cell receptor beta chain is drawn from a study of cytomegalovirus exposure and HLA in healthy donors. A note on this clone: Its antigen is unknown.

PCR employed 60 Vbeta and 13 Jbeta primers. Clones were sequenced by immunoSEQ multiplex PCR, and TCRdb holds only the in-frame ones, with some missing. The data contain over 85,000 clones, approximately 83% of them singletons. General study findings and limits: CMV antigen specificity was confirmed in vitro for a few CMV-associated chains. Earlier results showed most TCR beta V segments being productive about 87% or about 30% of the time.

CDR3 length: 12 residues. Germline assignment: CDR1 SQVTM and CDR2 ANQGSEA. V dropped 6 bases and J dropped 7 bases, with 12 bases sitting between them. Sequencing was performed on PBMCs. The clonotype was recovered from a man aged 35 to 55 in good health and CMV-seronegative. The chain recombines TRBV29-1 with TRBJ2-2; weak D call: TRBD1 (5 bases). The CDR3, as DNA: TGCAGCGTCTTTAGGGGAAGCGGGGAGCTGTTTTTT. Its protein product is CSVFRGSGELFF.